This TCR beta chain originates from a study of cytomegalovirus exposure and HLA in healthy donors (dated by TCRdb to about 2017). In terms of the full investigation: An earlier analysis of a few hundred of the donors reported 276 Gb of sequence data and about 120 million unique TCR beta sequences obtained from 150 million to 200 million T cells. An early release covering roughly 580 HLA-typed donors comprised about 310 gigabases of sequencing data and some 79 million unique TCR sequences. Of the roughly 400 genotyped donors, around 81% fell in the genetic ancestry cluster associated with self-reported Caucasian donors. The aim of the study was to test whether cataloging public T cell receptors could identify signatures of past pathogen exposure. Using immunosequencing, the study profiled T cell repertoires from about 610 subjects and related those repertoires to cytomegalovirus serostatus. In addition to the first cohort of roughly 670 subjects, a separate validation cohort of approximately 120 different subjects was used. High-throughput TCR immunosequencing, statistical association of individual TCRs with disease status, and machine learning were combined to predict cytomegalovirus infection status. A later analysis re-analyzed previously published TCR beta repertoires from roughly 600 donors and added high-resolution HLA genotyping to study TCR occurrence patterns. Rather than drawing on any new phenotypic data, the later analysis identified candidate immune exposures from TCR beta sequences and the way those sequences occurred across donors. An earlier analysis of approximately 630 of the donors applied high-throughput TCR beta sequencing to assess whether each TCR beta V gene segment acted as functional or pseudogenic. Alongside the repertoire data, information on donor age, sex, ethnicity and CMV serostatus was compiled. In a later genetic analysis, genome-wide SNP genotypes for about three fifths of the roughly 670 donors were used, and that subset was treated as a discovery cohort. All discovery cohort repertoires had been generated on a single sequencing platform. Both class I and class II loci were covered by HLA typing, at four-digit resolution. The number of typed donors differed by locus: roughly 620-640 for A, B, C, DRB1 and DQB1; approximately 540 for DQA1; some 610 for DPA1; and 450 to 480 for DPB1. Roughly 5 DR-DQ haplotypes were handled as single units for association and clustering, since linkage in the cohort was strong. Across about 380 genotyped donors of the cohort, an average of about 240,000 unique TCR beta nucleotide sequences per donor were sequenced, and roughly 20% of those sequences were non-productive. What the research found in general, with its limitations: The classifier was reported to diagnose cytomegalovirus status with high specificity and sensitivity in both the original cohort and the validation cohort. In a later genetic analysis, a missense DCLRE1C variant was associated with V-gene and J-gene trimming of TCR beta chains, and the association was replicated in an independent cohort. The cohort was sequenced for TCR beta chains only, and without alpha or paired-chain data the features that could be detected were limited. The presence/absence analyses assumed that sequencing depth was roughly uniform across donors, and that assumption may not be true. A few of the identified cytomegalovirus-associated TCR beta chains were confirmed in vitro to be specific for cytomegalovirus antigens. Some IMGT-functional V segments, including TRBV6-2 and TRBV6-3, could not be told apart with the 87-base-pair reads, so those segments were excluded. In the study, roughly 160 TCR beta chains were listed as associated with cytomegalovirus. In a later analysis, several top co-occurrence clusters were reported to appear linked to parvovirus B19, influenza, CMV and Epstein-Barr virus. A group of highly shared sequence variants was considered likely to be a technical artifact of the sequencing pipeline. A later analysis found that TCR association rates varied across HLA loci, with DRB1 alleles showing the most associated TCRs and HLA-C alleles the fewest. Because some donors lacked HLA typing at each locus, the association tests relied only on the typed subset. A further reported finding was that TCR beta sequences accurately predicted the HLA-A and HLA-B alleles for most subjects in the first cohort. The earlier analysis of some 560 of the donors excluded seventeen rarely observed V segments, including chromosome 9 orphons, because counts were too low. Compared with equally common non-associated chains, HLA-associated TCR beta chains in a later analysis were more clonally expanded and had lower generation probabilities. Correlated functional status among segregating V segments might reflect linkage disequilibrium, but an unknown experimental factor could not be ruled out. In a later analysis, most CMV-associated TCR beta chains were found to appear HLA-restricted, with HLA associations seemingly driven largely by CMV exposure. When HLA alleles, especially DR and DQ, strongly co-occurred, attributing TCR associations to individual alleles was difficult. CMV serostatus was the only immune exposure information available for the cohort. Across donors, most TCR sequences were observed very rarely, whereas some public TCRs were present in many individuals. An earlier analysis of 587 of the donors showed that most TCR beta V segments appeared in productive rearrangements either about 90% or about 30% of the time, which broadly matched IMGT annotations. According to the authors, the approach could potentially be generalized to other disease states and immunological phenotypes. Compared with the roughly 710-donor mean, donors in an Asian-associated ancestry cluster had fewer N-insertions in productive TCRs, according to a later genetic analysis. Specific HLA alleles were associated with about 17,000 TCR beta sequences at a false discovery rate of 0.05 in a later analysis.

Worth noting for this clone: Its cognate antigen has yet to be identified. It has no much larger one-base neighbor in the sample; base qualities were not kept.

The cohort was made up of 666 healthy bone marrow donors. Cohort members were all nominally healthy when sampled, although unrecorded immune exposures were likely present. Of the 710 or so cohort members, more than 250 had a positive CMV serostatus and about 400 had a negative one, while no CMV serostatus was recorded for the donor. A peripheral blood sample was collected from each donor, and TCR beta sequencing was performed on peripheral blood mononuclear cells. The Qiagen DNeasy Blood Extraction Kit was used to extract genomic DNA from the blood cell samples. The protocol used for the library was the immunoSEQ multiplex PCR assay. For the multiplex PCR, a mixture combining 60 forward primers for TCR Vbeta segments and 13 reverse primers for TCR Jbeta segments was used. Amplification of the CDR3 region of rearranged TCR beta genes was performed with a multiplex PCR assay on genomic DNA. On the Illumina HiSeq System, the amplified TCR beta libraries were sequenced as 87-base-pair reads. The study's own analysis went as follows. A later analysis tallied some 79 million unique TCR beta chains across the 550 to 850 repertoires, and around 10 million of those chains were shared by two or more donors. Raw reads were error-corrected and collapsed into unique sequences by a nearest-neighbor algorithm in which closely related sequences were merged to remove PCR and sequencing errors. V, D and J gene segments were assigned by aligning CDR3 sequences to IMGT reference sequences. For a sequence to be retained, a match of at least six nucleotides was required to both a V gene segment and a J gene segment. A rearrangement was called productive if the CDR3 had no stop codons and remained in frame with V and J, and every other rearrangement was called non-productive. Following IMGT convention, CDR3 was defined as the stretch from the second conserved V-encoded cysteine to the conserved J-encoded phenylalanine. In an earlier analysis of roughly 580 of the donors, sequences lacking an unambiguous match to a single V gene segment were excluded. In an earlier analysis of 587 of the donors, a V segment was called functional when productive rearrangements were above 56.7%, and segregating when the standard deviation between donors exceeded 5%. A statistical classification framework was built to diagnose cytomegalovirus status from the catalog of TCR beta chain sequences. V and J gene assignment, in a later analysis, came from comparing TCR nucleotide sequences with IMGT/GENE-DB human TR gene sequences. A later analysis assigned CDR3 sequences and most-parsimonious VDJ recombination scenarios with the TCRdist pipeline. A later analysis defined each TCR beta chain by its CDR3 amino acid sequence plus V-gene family, and excluded reads lacking a unique V-gene family. In a later analysis, several hundred highly shared, low-generation-probability nucleotide sequences were removed to address suspected cross-contamination and a sequencing artifact. A later analysis calculated a clonal expansion index for each public chain from normalized within-repertoire ranks of inferred template counts. A later analysis computed generation probabilities with a VDJ recombination model fitted to out-of-frame rearrangements, and checked the results against IGoR. In a later analysis, TCR-TCR, TCR-HLA and TCR-CMV co-occurrence was scored with hypergeometric tests, and a repertoire-size bias correction was applied to TCR pairs. To estimate false discovery rates, a later analysis permuted the HLA or CMV assignments 20 times. In a later analysis, co-occurring TCRs were grouped using DBSCAN, and TCRdist sequence similarity was added for clustering within HLA-allele-positive subsets. Repertoires with fewer than 30,000 or more than 120,000 public chains, plus five repertoires with anomalous nucleotide sharing, were excluded from co-occurrence clustering. TCRdb retrieved this table from immuneACCESS and kept in-frame rearrangements only. Not all clones are present; in checked studies, unresolved V genes account for under half, and no reason is known for the remainder. V and J calls and clone size come straight from that table; D and trimming were deduced from the DNA. The sample includes approximately 140,000 clones, with about two thirds observed a single time. Approximately 2.9% of the sample belongs to the ten largest clones.

Spanning cysteine to phenylalanine, the CDR3 consists of 12 amino acids. The DNA shown is the 36-base CDR3, in frame from base 1. The TCR was taken from a human donor in good health. Sequenced: PBMCs. The chain employs TRBV21-1 and TRBJ1-2. TRBV21-1 is marked as a pseudogene. The CDR3 loop reads CASSIEEQGYTF. The nucleotide sequence is given as TGTGCCAGCAGCATAGAGGAGCAAGGCTACACCTTC.